This TCR beta chain was documented in a study of shared T cell receptors in the human thymus. Sequencing used immunoSEQ multiplex PCR; TCRdb keeps in-frame clones, though not all of them. This table has fewer than 700,000 clones, 70% to 90% appearing once. V was cut by 5 bases and J by 3 bases, with 11 bases left in between. The CDR3 spans 13 residues. Germline CDR1 is SGHTA and CDR2 is FQGNSA. This same sample was also taken into another study, of human thymus T cells. That work states: Among the donors, all were healthy Finnish infants having corrective surgery for congenital heart defects. Corrective cardiac operations yielded the resected thymus tissue. Repertoires from thymus and blood appeared to show biased V and J gene usage. Related research described thymic repertoires that were highly overlapping among unrelated individuals.

The receptor was isolated from a boy less than two years old with a congenital heart defect. V usage is TRBV7-2 and J usage is TRBJ2-7, with D possibly matching TRBD2 (6 bases). The sample taken for sequencing was thymocytes. CDR3 sequence reads: CASSPRGLYEQYF. CDR3 in DNA: TGTGCCAGCAGCCCCCGGGGACTCTACGAGCAGTACTTC.